Given below is one T cell receptor (beta chain) in context. Healthy donors formed controls matched for age and sex. These data are taken from a study of CD8 T cells in Susac syndrome. After extraction with the RNeasy kit, about 0.5 to 1 ug of the RNA was reverse transcribed using random hexamers. One entry per CDR3 protein, called by TCRdb with MiXCR from the immunoSEQ multiplex PCR reads. The sample contains approximately 65,000 distinct CDR3 sequences, around 94% of which appear only once. Germline CDR1 and CDR2: MDHEN and SYDVKM. The CDR3 is 14 amino acids. V lost 2 bases, J lost 2 bases, and 8 bases lay in between.

Sequenced input: CD8+ T cells from PBMCs. This TCR derives from a human donor in good health. The chain combines TRBV28 with TRBJ2-3, with D uncertain. The CDR3 is CASSLRVITDTQYF. DNA of the CDR3: TGTGCCAGCAGTTTAAGGGTAATCACAGATACGCAGTATTTT.